The T cell receptor (beta chain) described here comes from a study of blood T cell repertoires in COVID-19. Study-level background: Samples taken during acute and convalescent COVID-19 were collected in the United States, Italy and Spain. Sources were T cells, B-cell-depleted T cells, or PBMCs; the material itself was cDNA or gDNA.

The J segment lost 0 bases and the V segment lost 4 bases, leaving 4 bases of the junction unmatched. The germline gives CDR1 SEHNR, CDR2 FQNEAQ (reference sequence). The CDR3 runs 15 residues. Those who participated ranged in age from roughly 18 to 89 years and resided in 20 to 30 US areas. What the recovered Cohort 3 donors had was two negative PCRs, clearance, or symptom resolution. Generated by immunoSEQ multiplex PCR, the TCRdb table keeps only in-frame clones and is missing some. Of about 220,000 clones listed, 65% to 85% are singletons. The sample taken for sequencing was PBMCs or T cells enriched from blood (not recorded which). The source is a woman aged 40-49 years who had recovered from COVID-19. The gene calls are TRBV7-9 and TRBJ1-2, with 8 bases lining up with TRBD1. The CDR3, as DNA: TGTGCCAGCAGCTCCTGGACAGGGCCTAACTATGGCTACACCTTC. Translated, it gives CASSSWTGPNYGYTF.